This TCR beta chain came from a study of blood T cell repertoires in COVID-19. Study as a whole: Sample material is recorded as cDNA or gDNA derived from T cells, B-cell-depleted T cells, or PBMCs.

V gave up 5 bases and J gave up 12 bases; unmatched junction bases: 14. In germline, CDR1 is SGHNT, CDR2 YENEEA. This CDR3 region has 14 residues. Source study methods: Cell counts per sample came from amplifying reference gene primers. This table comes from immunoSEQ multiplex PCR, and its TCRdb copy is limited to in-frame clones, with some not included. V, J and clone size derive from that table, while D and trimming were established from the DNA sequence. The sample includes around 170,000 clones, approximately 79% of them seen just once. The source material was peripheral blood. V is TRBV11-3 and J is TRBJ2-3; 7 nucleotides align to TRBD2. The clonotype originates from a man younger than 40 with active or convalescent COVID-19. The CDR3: CASSPSGDGRPQYF. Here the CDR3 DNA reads TGTGCCAGCAGCCCCTCGGGTGACGGGAGGCCCCAGTATTTT.